This T cell receptor (beta chain) was observed in a study of shared clonotypes between healthy human individuals (dated by TCRdb to 2019 to 2021). Notes on the research overall: The cohort included a few men and a couple of women between 18 and 49 years of age. Leukapheresis yielded between about 0.85 and 9.5 billion PBMCs per donor. Libraries were prepared and TCR repertoires were sequenced by different laboratories using diverse techniques, in order to increase sequencing depth and limit assay-specific biases. To estimate repertoire size and how much clonotypes are shared between individuals, the study performed deep sequencing of blood TCR repertoires from roughly five healthy adults. For each donor, CD4 naive and CD4 memory were each run on three plates, CD8 naive on two plates, and CD8 memory on one plate.

V is pruned by 0 bases and J by 5 bases, leaving 7 bases of the junction without a gene match. According to the germline V gene, CDR1 reads SQVTM and CDR2 reads ANQGSEA. Measured from the cysteine to the phenylalanine, the CDR3 is 17 residues long. Just the 51-base CDR3 DNA is kept, in frame starting at base 1. What the work shows at the level of the full study, not this receptor alone: Even with the large sequencing depth, rarefaction of the sorted-subset datasets indicated that sequencing was incomplete. Higher generation probabilities were observed for clonotypes shared by all four sorted-subset donors than for non-shared clonotypes. Based on pairwise subsampling, the degree of clonotype sharing among donors was expected to be affected by sequencing depth. Larger estimated clonotype richness was generally found for naive subsets than for memory subsets. Only blood was sampled, and tissue TCR repertoires likely differ from those in blood. Sharing across several donors was observed for 4.5% to 6.5% of naive CD4, 3% to 3.5% of naive CD8, 2.3% of memory CD4, and about 0.39% of memory CD8 clonotypes. The genetic and exposure-history diversity represented was limited by the small number of donors.

Using the deep immunoSEQ assay, multiplex PCR amplified TCR CDR3 regions from genomic DNA. For each cell subset, the extracted genomic DNA was distributed evenly across all wells of several immunoSEQ 96-well plates, and each plate served as one replicate. For sorted subsets, about 220 ng of genomic DNA, equivalent to some 30,000 T cell genomes, went into each replicate PCR. Purified libraries were measured with a Qubit 3.0 fluorometer, size-checked on a Bioanalyzer 2100, and measured again with the KAPA Library Quantification kit. A separate single-read 150-cycle Illumina NextSeq 550 flow cell was used to sequence each immunoSEQ 96-well plate. For the original study's pipeline: Because only junctional sequences without quality scores were contained in the immunoSEQ output, filtering matching that applied to full-length reads could not be performed. To assign V/J genes and CDR3, sequences were annotated using PyIR, a Python wrapper for IgBLAST v1.9, with IMGT germline references. Reads were filtered out if the reads had weak V/J assignments (E-value above 1e-6), no CDR3, stop codons, out-of-frame junctions, or ambiguous translated residues. V3J clonotypes were defined as sequences sharing an identical inferred V gene, J gene, and CDR3 amino acid sequence. Percentage overlap between repertoires was computed as shared unique clonotypes divided by the size of the smaller repertoire. Repertoire richness was assessed with RTK rarefaction, the Chao1 estimator, and Recon v2.1 estimates of unobserved clonotypes. Generation probabilities were computed with OLGA for all TCRbeta clonotypes obtained by the gDNA method from several donors. Imported from immuneACCESS, the table was reduced by TCRdb to in-frame sequences with V and J called. These copies leave out some clones; in studies compared against another copy, an unresolved V gene accounts for under half, and the cause of the remainder is not known. The V and J calls and clone size were taken over from that table, and D and trimming were inferred from the DNA. In this sample the table shows a few million clones, approximately 92% of which occur a single time. The ten largest account for over 0.12% of the sample.

The donors were healthy, HIV-negative adults with no recently reported acute infections or vaccinations. Every donor was a Caucasian adult residing in Nashville, Tennessee, USA. CD4+ T cells were enriched by magnetic negative selection, after which naive cells were positively selected on CD45RA and the negative fraction was taken as the memory subset. Blood was collected by leukapheresis, and PBMCs were isolated by Ficoll-Histopaque density gradient centrifugation and then cryopreserved in liquid nitrogen vapor phase. Analytical flow cytometry was used to check the purity and quantity of each magnetically sorted T cell population. Each sorted fraction had its genomic DNA isolated and then quantified by UV absorbance on a Nanodrop 2000c. In regard to this clone: The antigen it recognizes is unknown. No quality values exist for individual bases; no much larger clone is one base distant.

The chain employs TRBV29-1 and TRBJ2-2, and 12 junction bases match TRBD2. Specimen: naive CD4+ T cells sorted from blood. The cell subset or site tag for this specimen amounts to: CD45RA+ positively selected. The sequence was collected from a man between 18 and 35 years old in good health. The sequenced DNA: TGCAGCGTTGAAGATGGGCCTAGCGGGAGGGAAACCGGGGAGCTGTTTTTT. The resulting protein is CSVEDGPSGRETGELFF.